These T cell receptor beta chains were read from a single sample in a study of neoadjuvant anti-PD-1 for oral cavity cancer. Profiled with immunoSEQ multiplex PCR; TCRdb holds only in-frame clones, not every one. The sample has 14,000 or so clones; about three quarters are singletons. The source material was PBMCs, sampled after nivolumab (anti-PD-1) treatment. These receptor sequences come from a person aged 35-79 years with oral cavity squamous cell carcinoma. Both conserved end residues are part of each CDR3. The order of the fields is J gene, clone size, D gene, V gene, CDR3 length, CDR3 DNA, CDR3 protein. A D gene is named only where the DNA matches it firmly. The listing skips clone size in some rows; elsewhere it reads once, few, many or a size class.

j_gene: TRBJ2-1
abundance: once
d_gene: TRBD2
v_gene: TRBV4-2
len: 17
CDR3nt: TGTGCCAGCAGCCAAGATTATGTGGCTAGCGGACACAATGAGCAGTTCTTC
CDR3aa: CASSQDYVASGHNEQFF

j_gene: TRBJ2-1
abundance: -
d_gene: TRBD2
v_gene: TRBV6-6
len: 14
CDR3nt: TGTGCCAGCCAAATAGCGGGAGGGATCCATGAGCAGTTCTTC
CDR3aa: CASQIAGGIHEQFF

j_gene: TRBJ2-2
abundance: -
d_gene: -
v_gene: TRBV5-6
len: 13
CDR3nt: TGTGCCAGCAGCTTAAAGAGTACCGGGGAGCTGTTTTTT
CDR3aa: CASSLKSTGELFF

j_gene: TRBJ1-3
abundance: -
d_gene: -
v_gene: TRBV7-3
len: 14
CDR3nt: TGTGCCAGCAGCTTAGAGGCAGGAGGACACACCATATATTTT
CDR3aa: CASSLEAGGHTIYF

j_gene: TRBJ2-5
abundance: -
d_gene: TRBD2
v_gene: TRBV10-3
len: 11
CDR3nt: TGTGCCGGGGGGGACGCGGAGACCCAGTACTTC
CDR3aa: CAGGDAETQYF

j_gene: TRBJ2-1
abundance: -
d_gene: -
v_gene: TRBV14
len: 14
CDR3nt: TGTGCCAGCAGCCAAGTCTATGAGGGCAATGAGCAGTTCTTC
CDR3aa: CASSQVYEGNEQFF

j_gene: TRBJ2-1
abundance: -
d_gene: -
v_gene: TRBV7-8
len: 15
CDR3nt: TGTGCCAGCAGCTTTGAAGGACTTCCTGACAATGAGCAGTTCTTC
CDR3aa: CASSFEGLPDNEQFF

j_gene: TRBJ1-1
abundance: few
d_gene: TRBD1
v_gene: TRBV5-5
len: 15
CDR3nt: TGTGCCAGCAGCTTAGTGGGACAGGCAGGGTCGGAAGCTTTCTTT
CDR3aa: CASSLVGQAGSEAFF

j_gene: TRBJ2-7
abundance: -
d_gene: -
v_gene: TRBV10-3
len: 15
CDR3nt: TGTGCCATCAGTGAGTCGGGGAGTCCCTCCTACGAGCAGTACTTC
CDR3aa: CAISESGSPSYEQYF

j_gene: TRBJ2-7
abundance: -
d_gene: TRBD1
v_gene: TRBV27
len: 12
CDR3nt: TGTGCCAGCAGCCTGACAGGGCACGAGCAGTACTTC
CDR3aa: CASSLTGHEQYF

j_gene: TRBJ2-7
abundance: -
d_gene: -
v_gene: TRBV7-2
len: 13
CDR3nt: TGTGCCAGCAGCCCCATATGGGGTTACGAGCAGTACTTC
CDR3aa: CASSPIWGYEQYF

j_gene: TRBJ1-5
abundance: -
d_gene: -
v_gene: TRBV7-8
len: 14
CDR3nt: TGTGCCAGCAGCTTAGTGGGGGGGGATCGGCCCCAGCATTTT
CDR3aa: CASSLVGGDRPQHF

j_gene: TRBJ2-7
abundance: -
d_gene: TRBD2
v_gene: TRBV13
len: 14
CDR3nt: TGTGCCAGCAGCCAGCGGGAGGGCTCCTACGAGCAGTACTTC
CDR3aa: CASSQREGSYEQYF

j_gene: TRBJ1-2
abundance: -
d_gene: -
v_gene: TRBV30
len: 15
CDR3nt: TGTGCCTGGAGTGTAGGGGGGGGGCGTAGCTATGGCTACACCTTC
CDR3aa: CAWSVGGGRSYGYTF

j_gene: TRBJ2-3
abundance: -
d_gene: -
v_gene: TRBV30
len: 13
CDR3nt: TGTGCCTGGAGGCAGGAACCGGGACCCTTAGGTCATTTT
CDR3aa: CAWRQEPGPLGHF

j_gene: TRBJ1-1
abundance: once
d_gene: -
v_gene: TRBV6-5
len: 13
CDR3nt: TGTGCCAGCATGCGGGGCGGGAACACTGAAGCTTTCTTT
CDR3aa: CASMRGGNTEAFF

j_gene: TRBJ2-7
abundance: -
d_gene: TRBD2
v_gene: TRBV9
len: 14
CDR3nt: TGTGCCAGCAGCCCCGGGGTAGCGGGAGACGAGCAGTACTTC
CDR3aa: CASSPGVAGDEQYF

j_gene: TRBJ1-5
abundance: -
d_gene: -
v_gene: TRBV5-6
len: 15
CDR3nt: TGTGCCAGCAGCTTGACAGGGAAGCATGGAGAGCCCCAGCATTTT
CDR3aa: CASSLTGKHGEPQHF

j_gene: TRBJ2-6
abundance: -
d_gene: -
v_gene: TRBV27
len: 16
CDR3nt: TGTGCCAGCGGTCGACACGGGGGCTCTGGGGCCAACGTCCTGACTTTC
CDR3aa: CASGRHGGSGANVLTF

j_gene: TRBJ1-2
abundance: once
d_gene: TRBD1
v_gene: TRBV27
len: 17
CDR3nt: TGTGCCAGCAGTACCAGGACAGGGGGCTTCTTGAACTATGGCTACACCTTC
CDR3aa: CASSTRTGGFLNYGYTF

j_gene: TRBJ1-1
abundance: -
d_gene: TRBD1
v_gene: TRBV7-9
len: 12
CDR3nt: TGTGCCAGCAGCCGAGAGGACAGGGAAGCTTTCTTT
CDR3aa: CASSREDREAFF

j_gene: TRBJ1-2
abundance: -
d_gene: -
v_gene: TRBV9
len: 18
CDR3nt: TGTGCCAGCAGCGTATTACCAGAGCACCGGACTCTTAACTATGGCTACACCTTC
CDR3aa: CASSVLPEHRTLNYGYTF

j_gene: TRBJ2-3
abundance: medium-sized
d_gene: TRBD2
v_gene: TRBV28
len: 14
CDR3nt: TGTGCCAGCAGTCCCCAGCGGGACACAGATACGCAGTATTTT
CDR3aa: CASSPQRDTDTQYF

j_gene: TRBJ2-1
abundance: -
d_gene: -
v_gene: TRBV9
len: 14
CDR3nt: TGTGCCAGTTCCCCTCGGGCCCTGCCAGGTGAGCAGTTCTTC
CDR3aa: CASSPRALPGEQFF